The 31 T cell receptor beta chains reported below all come from one sample, sequenced in a study of T cell changes during pregnancy in multiple sclerosis. Method: immunoSEQ multiplex PCR; TCRdb's copy keeps in-frame clones and lacks some. The table lists fewer than 85,000 clones, roughly 90% of them singletons, with approximately 1.6% in the top ten. Sequenced here: peripheral blood, sampled in the first trimester of pregnancy. Source of these receptors: a female donor in good health, enrolled as a control in a pregnancy study.

The chain uses TRBV9 and TRBJ2-5, with D possibly TRBD1 on 6 matching bases. V dropped 4 bases and J dropped 0 bases, with 13 bases sitting between them. This CDR3 is 15 amino acids long. CDR1 is SGDLS and CDR2 is YYNGEE in the germline V gene. This chain's CDR3 is CASSKQGRDQETQYF. CDR3 nucleotide sequence: TGTGCCAGCAGCAAACAGGGTAGGGACCAAGAGACCCAGTACTTC.

The chain is built from TRBV28 and TRBJ2-5, with TRBD2 matching 10 bases. The trim removed 3 bases at V and 2 bases at J, leaving 9 bases unmatched. The germline CDR1 and CDR2 sequences are MDHEN and SYDVKM. CDR3 size: 17 residues. Written as DNA, the CDR3 is TGTGCCAGCAGTTTTGATCTAGCGGGAGTGGATCAAGAGACCCAGTACTTC. Its translation: CASSFDLAGVDQETQYF.

The chain is built from TRBV10-3 and TRBJ1-1; possible D gene TRBD1, 6 bases. This CDR3 is built from 15 residues. CDR1 is ENHRY, CDR2 SYGVKD, per germline. V lost 3 bases to trimming and J lost 5 bases, with 16 bases between them. CDR3 protein: CAISDGQRDGTEAFF. The CDR3, as DNA: TGTGCCATCAGTGACGGACAGAGGGATGGGACTGAAGCTTTCTTT.

V and J are TRBV2 and TRBJ1-2; D not resolved. Trimming left V 0 bases short and J 7 bases short, with 21 bases between. Germline V CDR1 and CDR2: SNHLY, FYNNEI. CDR3 length: 17 residues. CDR3 region: CASSEALPLEGAIGYTF. CDR3 DNA sequence: TGTGCCAGCAGTGAAGCGCTGCCATTAGAGGGAGCAATTGGCTACACCTTC.

CDR3 protein: CASSQLADYNEQFF. In DNA form, the CDR3 reads TGCGCCAGCAGCCAACTAGCTGATTACAATGAGCAGTTCTTC. This sequence joins TRBV4-1 and TRBJ2-1, with D possibly matching TRBD2 (5 bases). The germline V gene has CDR1 MGHRA and CDR2 YSYEKL. V lost 2 bases to trimming and J lost 4 bases, with 9 bases between them. The CDR3 covers 14 residues.

The J gene is TRBJ2-5, the V gene TRBV19, with 7 positions matching TRBD1. This CDR3 region has 15 residues. Germline trimming cut 4 bases from V and 0 bases from J; bases unmatched to any gene: 5. CDR1 LNHDA and CDR2 SQIVND come from the germline V gene (reference sequence). The CDR3: CASSTHGTDQETQYF. The CDR3 DNA is TGTGCCAGTAGTACTCACGGGACAGACCAAGAGACCCAGTACTTC.

V is TRBV2 and J is TRBJ1-2, with a possible D match to TRBD1 (6 bases). CDR1 is SNHLY, CDR2 FYNNEI, per germline. The V end lost 5 bases, the J end lost 3 bases, and 10 bases lay between the germline ends. This CDR3 has 13 amino acids. CDR3 bases: TGTGCCAGCAGTAAGCGGACAGACTATGGCTACACCTTC. Protein: CASSKRTDYGYTF.

The chain joins TRBV6-1 to TRBJ2-3; tentatively, D is TRBD1 (5 bases). This CDR3 is 12 amino acids long. Per germline, CDR1 MNHNS and CDR2 SASEGT. Trimming pared 8 bases from V and 6 bases from J, leaving 12 bases between. CDR3 in amino acids: CASLDREDTQYF. CDR3 DNA sequence: TGTGCCAGCTTAGACAGAGAGGATACGCAGTATTTT.

The chain carries TRBV10-3 and TRBJ2-1, with 9 bases matching TRBD2. The CDR3 totals 15 residues. Germline V gene sequence: CDR1 ENHRY, CDR2 SYGVKD. V dropped 2 bases and J dropped 2; count of bases not matched to a gene: 1. The CDR3 DNA is TGTGCCATCAGTGAGGGCGGGAGGGCCTACAATGAGCAGTTCTTC. It is translated as CAISEGGRAYNEQFF.

J is TRBJ2-4 and V is TRBV7-8; 8 nucleotides align to TRBD1. Trimming took 3 bases from V and 0 from J; bases not matched to a gene: 7. The CDR3 loop spans 17 amino acids. Germline V gene data show CDR1 as SGHVS and CDR2 as FQNEAQ. The DNA of the CDR3 is TGTGCCAGCAGCTTGGACAGGGCCGCCTTAGCCAAAAACATTCAGTACTTC. It specifies CASSLDRAALAKNIQYF.

This chain uses TRBV6-1 with TRBJ1-5, with D possibly TRBD1 on 5 matching bases. V lost 2 bases and J lost 1, with 9 bases in between. Looked up from germline, CDR1 is MNHNS and CDR2 is SASEGT. The CDR3 runs 15 residues. For the CDR3, the DNA is TGTGCCAGCAGTGAATGGGGGGGAAGCAATCAGCCCCAGCATTTT. Translation: CASSEWGGSNQPQHF.

The chain is built from TRBV19 and TRBJ1-5; a possible D gene is TRBD1 (5 bases). The CDR3 contains 15 residues. Germline values: CDR1 LNHDA, CDR2 SQIVND (reference sequence). V shed 7 bases and J shed 1 base, with 14 bases lying between them. In DNA, the CDR3 is TGTGCCAGTAACTGGGGGGAAAGCAGCAATCAGCCCCAGCATTTT. Translation: CASNWGESSNQPQHF.

The chain has TRBV13 and TRBJ2-1; 10 bases fit TRBD1. This CDR3 is built from 17 residues. The ends lost 5 bases at V and 4 bases at J; junction bases unmatched: 11. Germline CDR1 PRHDT, CDR2 FYEKMQ (reference sequence). CDR3 region: CASSPSPGQGMYNEQFF. CDR3 in DNA: TGTGCCAGCAGCCCTAGTCCGGGACAGGGGATGTACAATGAGCAGTTCTTC.

The V gene is TRBV28, the J gene TRBJ1-2; TRBD1 is a possible D gene (5 bases). The CDR3 loop spans 11 amino acids. V lost 8 bases, J lost 4 bases, and 8 bases lay in between. Per germline, CDR1 MDHEN and CDR2 SYDVKM. DNA for the CDR3: TGTGCCAGCTTGCAGGGCTATGGCTACACCTTC. Its translation: CASLQGYGYTF.

CDR3 loop: CASSLRWGRVGEQFF. CDR3 nucleotide sequence: TGTGCCAGCAGCTTAAGGTGGGGGCGAGTAGGGGAGCAGTTCTTC. The J gene is TRBJ2-1, the V gene TRBV7-2; possible D gene TRBD1, 6 bases. CDR1 SGHTA and CDR2 FQGNSA come from the germline V gene. Trimming stripped 2 bases from V and 10 bases from J, with 18 bases between. This CDR3 has 15 amino acids.

The chain joins TRBV28 to TRBJ1-2; D unclear. The CDR3 has 14 residues. Trimming took off 7 bases at V and 6 bases at J, with 18 bases between the two ends. Germline CDR1 MDHEN, CDR2 SYDVKM. CDR3 in DNA: TGTGCCAGCACTCTACAAAAAAGGAGCCATGGCTACACCTTC. Its translation is CASTLQKRSHGYTF.

This clone was seen once. This rearrangement joins TRBV30 to TRBJ1-3, with 10 bases lining up with TRBD1. J lost 0 bases, V lost 3 bases, and 2 bases had no gene match. Germline V lookup: CDR1 GTSNPN, CDR2 SVGIG (reference sequence). The CDR3 contains 15 residues. In DNA form, the CDR3 reads TGTGCCTGGAGGGGACAGGGGCTCTCTGGAAACACCATATATTTT. As protein: CAWRGQGLSGNTIYF.

This clone appeared once. The V gene is TRBV2, the J gene TRBJ2-1, with TRBD2 matching 13 bases. With 4 bases clipped from V and 9 bases from J, the junction kept 9 bases outside the gene matches. The length of the CDR3 is 16 residues. Germline CDR1 reads SNHLY; CDR2 reads FYNNEI. The CDR3 nucleotides read TGTGCCAGCAGTGCCGGACCGGGACTAGCGGGAAGTGAGCAGTTCTTC. Residues: CASSAGPGLAGSEQFF.

This clone was counted a single time. J is TRBJ2-7 and V is TRBV28, with TRBD1 identical over 8 bases. Germline CDR1 MDHEN, CDR2 SYDVKM. There are 14 residues in the CDR3. The V gene end was trimmed by 5 bases and the J gene end by 4 bases; junction bases not matched to a gene: 7. CDR3 DNA: TGTGCCAGCAGTCTTGACGGGACAGGATACGAGCAGTACTTC. This translates into CASSLDGTGYEQYF.

The gene calls are TRBV28 and TRBJ2-1, with no clear D. The length of the CDR3 is 14 residues. Germline CDR1 is MDHEN and CDR2 is SYDVKM. Trimming cost V 5 bases and J 4 bases, with 12 bases left between them. The CDR3 sequence: CASSPELLYNEQFF. The CDR3 bases are TGTGCCAGCAGTCCAGAACTACTTTACAATGAGCAGTTCTTC.

This clone came up once. This chain uses TRBV30 with TRBJ1-4, with TRBD1 identical over 8 bases. Germline CDR1 GTSNPN, CDR2 SVGIG (reference sequence). J was trimmed by 6 bases and V by 3 bases; bases with no gene match: 9. This CDR3 comprises 15 residues. The CDR3 DNA reads as TGTGCCTGGAGCCCCCGGGACAGGTTTTATGAAAAACTGTTTTTT. Encoded protein: CAWSPRDRFYEKLFF.

This clone was seen once. The genes are TRBV6-5 and TRBJ1-2; tentatively, D is TRBD1 (5 bases). The CDR3 consists of 14 residues. V dropped 2 bases and J dropped 0 bases, with 7 bases sitting between them. The germline V gene encodes CDR1 MNHEY and CDR2 SVGAGI. The CDR3 loop reads CASSYRGTNYGYTF. CDR3 in DNA: TGTGCCAGCAGTTACAGGGGCACTAACTATGGCTACACCTTC.

The gene calls are TRBV13 and TRBJ2-3; the D is unclear. The germline gives CDR1 PRHDT, CDR2 FYEKMQ (reference sequence). The CDR3 consists of 12 residues. V was clipped by 2 bases and J by 2 bases, with 2 bases between them. CDR3 in amino acids: CASSLYTDTQYF. Written as DNA, the CDR3 is TGTGCCAGCAGCTTATACACAGATACGCAGTATTTT.

Regarding this clone: This sample also contains other DNA sequences that code for the same CDR3. This chain links TRBV5-1 with TRBJ2-1, with TRBD2 matching 10 bases. V trimming: 3 bases; J trimming: 4 bases; junction bases outside the gene matches: 1. Germline V gene lookup returns CDR1 SGHRS and CDR2 YFSETQ. The CDR3 is made up of 14 amino acids. The CDR3 DNA reads TGCGCCAGCAGCTCTAGCGGGGGATACAATGAGCAGTTCTTC. Protein product: CASSSSGGYNEQFF.

The rearrangement joins TRBV5-1 to TRBJ2-2; 7 nucleotides match TRBD1. Germline V lookup: CDR1 SGHRS, CDR2 YFSETQ. This CDR3 spans 15 amino acids. The V gene end was trimmed by 4 bases and the J gene end by 2 bases; junction bases not matched to a gene: 5. CDR3 in DNA: TGCGCCAGCAGCGGGGACAGCGGTAACACCGGGGAGCTGTTTTTT. Amino acid sequence: CASSGDSGNTGELFF.

The chain recombines TRBV28 with TRBJ1-2; no clear D. Germline V lookup: CDR1 MDHEN, CDR2 SYDVKM. V gave up 4 bases and J gave up 6 bases, with 9 bases separating them. The CDR3 consists of 12 residues. CDR3 residues: CASSSGRDGYTF. The CDR3 DNA follows: TGTGCCAGCAGTTCGGGGAGGGATGGCTACACCTTC.

V gene TRBV7-9 combines with J gene TRBJ2-1, with a weak D call TRBD1 (6 bases). Trimming cost V 3 bases and J 5 bases, with 14 bases left between them. This CDR3 has 15 amino acids. From germline, CDR1 is SEHNR and CDR2 FQNEAQ (reference sequence). In nucleotides, the CDR3 is TGTGCCAGCAGCTTTACAGGGCTTTCGGACAATGAGCAGTTCTTC. This sequence encodes CASSFTGLSDNEQFF. Filled out from reference TRBV7-9 and TRBJ2-1, the complete variable domain reads DTGVSQNPRHKITKRGQNVTFRCDPISEHNRLYWYRQTLGQGPEFLTYFQNEAQLEKSRLLSDRFSAERPKGSFSTLEIQRTEQGDSAMYLCASSFTGLSDNEQFFGPGTRLTVL.

This chain connects TRBV27 to TRBJ2-7; D may be TRBD2 (7 bases). Germline assignment: CDR1 MNHEY and CDR2 SMNVEV (reference sequence). Deletions cut 8 bases from V and 3 bases from J, with 23 bases between. The CDR3 has 16 amino acids. The CDR3 is CASALLRGGPLYEQYF. The CDR3 DNA follows: TGTGCCAGCGCCCTATTAAGGGGGGGGCCCCTCTACGAGCAGTACTTC.

The chain couples TRBV19 to TRBJ1-1, with 7 positions matching TRBD1. The germline V gene encodes CDR1 LNHDA and CDR2 SQIVND (reference sequence). The V gene end was trimmed by 5 bases and the J gene end by 4 bases; junction bases not matched to a gene: 1. The CDR3 loop spans 12 amino acids. CDR3 in DNA: TGTGCCAGTAGTCACAGGGGCACTGAAGCTTTCTTT. Translated: CASSHRGTEAFF.

This chain joins TRBV5-1 and TRBJ2-1, with 8 bases identical to TRBD2. Trimming cost V 0 bases and J 8 bases; bases outside gene matches: 13. This CDR3 comprises 17 residues. CDR1 and CDR2 from the germline V gene are SGHRS and YFSETQ. Written as DNA, the CDR3 is TGCGCCAGCAGCTTGGCGGGGGGGGGACTAGGATTTTATGAGCAGTTCTTC. Amino acid sequence: CASSLAGGGLGFYEQFF.

This clone has more than one count but fewer than ten. The rearrangement links TRBV6-5 to TRBJ1-1, with D unclear. V was trimmed by 2 bases and J by 4 bases, leaving 11 bases between them. The CDR3 totals 14 residues. The germline gives CDR1 MNHEY, CDR2 SVGAGI. CDR3 sequence (DNA): TGTGCCAGCAGTTACGGGTATGCGGGCACTGAAGCTTTCTTT. Its translation: CASSYGYAGTEAFF.